The next 30 T cell receptor beta chains were all read from a single sample in a study of T cell responses to AZD1222 COVID-19 vaccine. The repertoire was sequenced with immunoSEQ multiplex PCR; TCRdb's copy has only in-frame clones and lacks some. The sample lists around 110,000 clones, approximately 86% occurring once. Here the sequenced sample was peripheral blood, taken on day 0 of AZD1222 vaccination. These receptors were obtained from an adult in good health.

This clone was seen only once. The sample contains more than one DNA sequence encoding this CDR3. The V gene is TRBV9, the J gene TRBJ1-1; the D is unclear. V was clipped by 0 bases and J by 1 base, with 7 bases between them. The CDR3 covers 14 residues. From germline, CDR1 is SGDLS and CDR2 YYNGEE. Here the CDR3 reads CASSVDGKNTEAFF. For the CDR3, the DNA is TGTGCCAGCAGCGTAGACGGGAAGAACACTGAAGCTTTCTTT.

This chain uses TRBV7-9 with TRBJ2-3; D possibly corresponds to TRBD2 (6 bases). Trimming removed 2 bases at V and 6 bases at J, with 18 bases between. The CDR3 spans 16 residues. Germline values: CDR1 SEHNR, CDR2 FQNEAQ (reference sequence). The CDR3 loop reads CASSLIGSGDDDTQYF. The CDR3 DNA reads as TGTGCCAGCAGCTTAATAGGGTCGGGGGACGACGATACGCAGTATTTT.

The chain is built from TRBV6-1 and TRBJ1-2; D not resolved. CDR1 is MNHNS, CDR2 SASEGT, per germline. V shed 0 bases and J shed 8 bases, with 10 bases lying between them. The CDR3 is 13 amino acids. The CDR3 here is CASSEARGEGYTF. DNA for the CDR3: TGTGCCAGCAGTGAAGCGCGGGGAGAAGGCTACACCTTC.

The gene calls are TRBV27 and TRBJ2-6; D may correspond to TRBD1 or TRBD2 (5 bases each). The CDR3 extends over 15 amino acids. Germline V lookup: CDR1 MNHEY, CDR2 SMNVEV (reference sequence). Trimming took 7 bases from V and 3 from J, leaving 13 bases between them. In nucleotides, the CDR3 is TGTGCCAGCAAGAGAGGGGCCCATGGGGCCAACGTCCTGACTTTC. Residues: CASKRGAHGANVLTF.

The genes are TRBV28 and TRBJ1-5; TRBD1 might be the D (5 bases). The V gene lost 5 bases and the J gene lost 5 bases, with 16 bases spanning the gap. CDR3 length: 15 residues. Germline V gene sequence: CDR1 MDHEN, CDR2 SYDVKM. The CDR3 loop is CASSGERRGYQPQHF. The DNA of the CDR3 is TGTGCCAGCAGTGGAGAGAGAAGGGGATATCAGCCCCAGCATTTT.

This rearrangement joins TRBV6-2 or TRBV6-3 to TRBJ2-2; D remains unclear. Per the germline V gene, CDR1 is MNHEY and CDR2 is SVGEGT. V was clipped by 5 bases and J by 1 base, with 8 bases between them. The CDR3 sequence is 14 residues long. CDR3 residues: CASSHRENTGELFF. The CDR3 DNA reads as TGTGCCAGCAGTCATAGGGAGAACACCGGGGAGCTGTTTTTT.

V usage is TRBV6-5 and J usage is TRBJ1-5; 8 nucleotides agree with TRBD1. V gave up 5 bases and J gave up 5 bases; unmatched junction bases: 8. There are 15 residues in the CDR3. Germline V gene sequence: CDR1 MNHEY, CDR2 SVGAGI. CDR3 coding DNA: TGTGCCAGCAGTCCACAGGGGGGTTGGGATCAGCCCCAGCATTTT. Amino acid sequence: CASSPQGGWDQPQHF.

The V call is TRBV4-1, the J call TRBJ1-3, with D hard to call. V lost 4 bases, J lost 3 bases, and 13 bases lay in between. The CDR3 spans 15 residues. Germline CDR1 MGHRA, CDR2 YSYEKL. CDR3 nucleotides: TGCGCCAGCAGCCCGTCGTCCCTCAGTGGAAACACCATATATTTT. It encodes CASSPSSLSGNTIYF.

V usage is TRBV5-1 and J usage is TRBJ2-1; D not certain. This CDR3 contains 16 residues. V lost 2 bases, J lost 0 bases, and 12 bases lay in between. The germline V gene has CDR1 SGHRS and CDR2 YFSETQ. For the CDR3, the DNA is TGCGCCAGCAGCTTCTCCCGGGCAAGCTCCTACAATGAGCAGTTCTTC. It specifies CASSFSRASSYNEQFF.

This clone was counted a single time. CDR3 bases: TGTGCCAGCAGCCGCGGTAGCGGGGGGGAGAGGAATGAGCAGTTCTTC. Its protein product is CASSRGSGGERNEQFF. The chain uses TRBV7-3 and TRBJ2-1; TRBD2 aligns across 11 bases. The CDR3 is made up of 16 amino acids. Unmatched junction bases numbered 10, after V lost 5 bases and J lost 7 bases. Germline V gives CDR1 SGHTA, CDR2 FQGTGA.

This chain connects TRBV7-3 to TRBJ1-3; D is unresolved. This CDR3 is built from 15 residues. Trimming took off 0 bases at V and 8 bases at J, with 14 bases between the two ends. CDR1 is SGHTA, CDR2 FQGTGA, per germline. The DNA of the CDR3 is TGTGCCAGCAGCTTAACCCTTTCGGCAGCCGACACCATATATTTT. The encoded protein is CASSLTLSAADTIYF. The full variable domain, with the rest looked up from reference TRBV7-3 and TRBJ1-3, is GAGVSQTPSNKVTEKGKYVELRCDPISGHTALYWYRQSLGQGPEFLIYFQGTGAADDSGLPNDRFFAVRPEGSVSTLKIQRTERGDSAVYLCASSLTLSAADTIYFGEGSWLTVV.

The gene calls are TRBV11-3 and TRBJ2-7; possible D gene TRBD2, 5 bases. CDR3 length equals 15 residues. Trimming took off 5 bases at V and 7 bases at J, with 21 bases between the two ends. Germline CDR1 reads SGHNT; CDR2 reads YENEEA. In nucleotides, the CDR3 is TGTGCCAGCAGCCCCGGCACGGGATGGTCGGGGGAGCAGTACTTC. It codes for CASSPGTGWSGEQYF.

The gene calls are TRBV29-1 and TRBJ2-6; D unresolved. The CDR3 totals 15 residues. CDR1 SQVTM and CDR2 ANQGSEA come from the germline V gene. V was pared by 0 bases and J by 0 bases, with 6 bases between. In nucleotides, the CDR3 is TGCAGCGTTGAAGATCCCTTCTCTGGGGCCAACGTCCTGACTTTC. It codes for CSVEDPFSGANVLTF.

This chain uses TRBV15 with TRBJ2-2; D is possibly TRBD2 (6 bases). V lost 8 bases and J 3 bases, leaving 13 bases between the germline ends. The CDR3 runs 14 residues. Germline CDR1 and CDR2: LNHNV and YYDKDF (reference sequence). CDR3 DNA sequence: TGTGCCACCGCGAGGGGCGGGGACACCGGGGAGCTGTTTTTT. It translates to CATARGGDTGELFF.

V gene TRBV6-5 combines with J gene TRBJ1-2, with a weak D call TRBD1 (5 bases). Germline lookup yields CDR1 MNHEY and CDR2 SVGAGI. Trimming pared 6 bases from V and 4 bases from J, leaving 18 bases between. The CDR3 sequence is 15 residues long. The chain's CDR3 is CASRAPGRGVYGYTF. For the CDR3, the DNA is TGTGCCAGCAGGGCCCCGGGTAGGGGTGTCTATGGCTACACCTTC.

The genes are TRBV6-5 and TRBJ1-6; 11 nucleotides match TRBD1. Unmatched junction bases numbered 5, after V lost 7 bases and J lost 9 bases. CDR3 length: 14 amino acids. Germline V gene data show CDR1 as MNHEY and CDR2 as SVGAGI. The CDR3, as DNA: TGTGCCAGCACATCCGGGACAGGGGGTTCACCCCTCCACTTT. Translating gives CASTSGTGGSPLHF.

The chain combines TRBV29-1 with TRBJ1-4, with TRBD1 as a possible D gene (5 bases). Germline V CDR1 and CDR2: SQVTM, ANQGSEA. The CDR3 loop spans 13 amino acids. The CDR3, as DNA: TGCACCCCGATGGGGCAAGAGAATGAAAAACTGTTTTTT. Translating gives CTPMGQENEKLFF.

The chain carries TRBV9 and TRBJ2-1, with 7 bases aligning to TRBD2. Germline V gene sequence: CDR1 SGDLS, CDR2 YYNGEE. The CDR3 has 14 residues. J gave up 5 bases and V 4 bases, and 6 bases lay outside the gene matches. The CDR3 nucleotides are TGTGCCAGCAGCCCAGGACTAGTAGACAATGAGCAGTTCTTC. This codes for CASSPGLVDNEQFF.

This rearrangement joins TRBV18 to TRBJ2-1, with D possibly matching TRBD2 (6 bases). CDR1 is KGHSH and CDR2 is LQKENI in the germline V gene. There are 16 residues in the CDR3. Trimming took off 4 bases at V and 1 base at J, with 14 bases between the two ends. In nucleotides, the CDR3 is TGTGCCAGCTCACTGCCCGGGAGTAATTCCTACAATGAGCAGTTCTTC. This translates into CASSLPGSNSYNEQFF. The variable domain in full, completed from reference TRBV18 and TRBJ2-1, reads NAGVMQNPRHLVRRRGQEARLRCSPMKGHSHVYWYRQLPEEGLKFMVYLQKENIIDESGMPKERFSAEFPKEGPSILRIQQVVRGDSAAYFCASSLPGSNSYNEQFFGPGTRLTVL.

The V and J genes are TRBV7-2 and TRBJ2-1; 10 bases map to TRBD2. J was trimmed by 6 bases and V by 5 bases; bases with no gene match: 7. CDR3 length equals 15 residues. The germline gives CDR1 SGHTA, CDR2 FQGNSA. The DNA for the CDR3 is TGTGCCAGCAGCACTTTAGCGGGAGGTGGCAATGAGCAGTTCTTC. Translating gives CASSTLAGGGNEQFF.

This clone has only one observation. This rearrangement joins TRBV7-2 to TRBJ1-6; a weak D match, TRBD1 (5 bases). This CDR3 is 15 amino acids long. Trimming left V 2 bases short and J 10 bases short, with 15 bases between. Looked up from germline, CDR1 is SGHTA and CDR2 is FQGNSA. CDR3 sequence: CASSLRAGWTSPLHF. DNA of the CDR3: TGTGCCAGCAGCTTAAGAGCAGGGTGGACATCACCCCTCCACTTT. The whole variable domain, filled in from reference TRBV7-2 and TRBJ1-6, reads GAGVSQSPSNKVTEKGKDVELRCDPISGHTALYWYRQSLGQGLEFLIYFQGNSAPDKSGLPSDRFSAERTGGSVSTLTIQRTQQEDSAVYLCASSLRAGWTSPLHFGNGTRLTVT.

Only a few counts were recorded for this clone. This sequence joins TRBV4-1 and TRBJ1-1; 8 positions match TRBD1. The germline V gene has CDR1 MGHRA and CDR2 YSYEKL. This CDR3 comprises 16 residues. Trimming took 4 bases from V and 0 from J; bases not matched to a gene: 7. CDR3 amino acids: CASSRGQVFMNTEAFF. The CDR3 DNA follows: TGCGCCAGCAGCCGGGGACAGGTATTCATGAACACTGAAGCTTTCTTT.

This chain connects TRBV3-1 (or the pseudogene TRBV3-2) to TRBJ2-5; 8 positions match TRBD2. This CDR3 is built from 18 residues. The junction had 17 bases not matched to a gene; V was cut back by 6 bases and J by 2 bases. Germline loops: CDR1 LGHDT, CDR2 YNNKEL (reference sequence). The CDR3 DNA reads as TGTGCCAGCAGAACCCACAGCGGGGGTTTGATAGAACAAGAGACCCAGTACTTC. Its translation is CASRTHSGGLIEQETQYF.

This clone has just a few counts. V gene TRBV3-1 (or the pseudogene TRBV3-2) combines with J gene TRBJ2-7, with unresolved D. V was pared by 3 bases and J by 4 bases, with 7 bases between. CDR1 and CDR2 (germline): LGHDT, YNNKEL (reference sequence). The CDR3 is made up of 12 amino acids. The CDR3 nucleotides read TGTGCCAGCAGCCAGGGTCCGTACGAGCAGTACTTC. Residues: CASSQGPYEQYF.

This chain links TRBV28 with TRBJ1-1; D unclear. CDR3 length: 14 residues. V was shortened by 6 bases and J by 0 bases, with 11 bases between the two germline ends. CDR1 MDHEN and CDR2 SYDVKM come from the germline V gene. The CDR3 region is CASRLGTLNTEAFF. CDR3 nucleotides: TGTGCCAGCAGGCTGGGAACCCTGAACACTGAAGCTTTCTTT.

This chain joins TRBV5-1 and TRBJ1-1; no definite D call. In germline, CDR1 is SGHRS, CDR2 YFSETQ. The CDR3 is 13 residues long. V was cut by 2 bases and J by 2 bases, with 7 bases left in between. Written as DNA, the CDR3 is TGCGCCAGCAGCTTAGGCAGAAACACTGAAGCTTTCTTT. Residues: CASSLGRNTEAFF.

The chain has TRBV18 and TRBJ1-5; D remains unclear. The V end was cut by 0 bases, the J end by 8 bases, with 11 bases between. Germline V gene sequence: CDR1 KGHSH, CDR2 LQKENI. This CDR3 is built from 14 residues. The CDR3 here is CASSPPGRVEPQHF. Here the CDR3 DNA reads TGTGCCAGCTCACCACCGGGGAGAGTGGAGCCCCAGCATTTT.

The rearrangement links TRBV11-2 to TRBJ1-1; 9 positions match TRBD1. Germline CDR1 SGHAT, CDR2 FQNNGV. V lost 5 bases and J lost 5; bases outside the gene matches: 9. There are 15 residues in the CDR3. The CDR3 bases are TGTGCCAGCAGCCAAGACTACAGGGGGCGTACTGAAGCTTTCTTT. As protein: CASSQDYRGRTEAFF. The full variable domain, with the rest looked up from reference TRBV11-2 and TRBJ1-1, is EAGVAQSPRYKIIEKRQSVAFWCNPISGHATLYWYQQILGQGPKLLIQFQNNGVVDDSQLPKDRFSAERLKGVDSTLKIQPAKLEDSAVYLCASSQDYRGRTEAFFGQGTRLTVV.

This chain joins TRBV19 and TRBJ1-1; possibly TRBD1 for D (5 bases). The length of the CDR3 is 14 residues. Trimming took off 5 bases at V and 1 base at J, with 11 bases between the two ends. Germline loops: CDR1 LNHDA, CDR2 SQIVND (reference sequence). The CDR3 sequence: CASSPTQGNTEAFF. CDR3 in DNA: TGTGCCAGTAGTCCCACTCAGGGGAACACTGAAGCTTTCTTT. The full variable domain, completed using reference TRBV19 and TRBJ1-1, is DGGITQSPKYLFRKEGQNVTLSCEQNLNHDAMYWYRQDPGQGLRLIYYSQIVNDFQKGDIAEGYSVSREKKESFPLTVTSAQKNPTAFYLCASSPTQGNTEAFFGQGTRLTVV.

This chain connects TRBV30 to TRBJ2-7; D gene unclear. Trimming pared 0 bases from V and 7 bases from J, leaving 13 bases between. CDR3 length: 13 residues. CDR1 GTSNPN and CDR2 SVGIG come from the germline V gene (reference sequence). The CDR3: CAWSVRAAAEQYF. The CDR3 nucleotides are TGTGCCTGGAGTGTACGGGCCGCGGCGGAGCAGTACTTC. Complete variable domain (other parts from reference TRBV30 and TRBJ2-7): SQTIHQWPATLVQPVGSPLSLECTVEGTSNPNLYWYRQAAGRGLQLLFYSVGIGQISSEVPQNLSASRPQDRQFILSSKKLLLSDSGFYLCAWSVRAAAEQYFGPGTRLTVT.